The clone carrying this T cell receptor beta chain was observed many times. Its antigen is currently unknown. These data belong to a study of CD8 T cells in ankylosing spondylitis. The CDR3 is 12 amino acids. Germline V CDR1 and CDR2: MNHEY, SVGEGT. V shed 2 bases and J shed 5 bases, with 6 bases lying between them. The study's findings and limits: Earlier studies detected some motif variants in reactive arthritis synovial fluid and blood. Ankylosing spondylitis blood appeared to carry a characteristic TCR beta motif of eight or nine highly homologous variants.

One entry per CDR3 protein results from TCRdb running MiXCR on the 5' RACE reads. The table lists about 510,000 distinct CDR3 sequences, approximately 5.3% of them singletons. Sequencing was done on a sample of blood, either unsorted or a sorted T cell fraction (not recorded which). The TCR was taken from a male donor with ankylosing spondylitis. This chain joins TRBV6-2 or TRBV6-3 and TRBJ2-5, with no clear D. This CDR3 is CASSYQRETQYF. CDR3 coding DNA: TGTGCCAGCAGTTACCAAAGGGAGACCCAGTACTTC.